The T cell receptor beta chain described here comes from a study of long-term antiretroviral therapy in people with HIV. The germline V gene has CDR1 MDHEN and CDR2 SYDVKM. The J segment lost 4 bases and the V segment lost 5 bases, leaving 12 bases of the junction unmatched. The CDR3 sequence is 17 residues long. Points from the study as a whole: Repertoires from HIV showed CDR3 length ranges narrower than those of controls. Increased diversity was seen after ART, yet it remained lower than in transplant donor controls.

The assay, immunoSEQ v3.0, was run at survey level. Clones were read by immunoSEQ multiplex PCR, and TCRdb kept only the in-frame ones, dropping some. Of over 20,000 clones in the sample, approximately 84% were seen once. Points on this clone: The antigen is not known.

Per donor, a minimum of one pre-ART and a minimum of two post-ART PBMC samples were available. The samples comprised about 0.85-11 million cryopreserved PBMC ahead of DNA extraction. V is TRBV28 and J is TRBJ1-1; 11 nucleotides align to TRBD1. The sequencing here drew on unsorted PBMCs, taken 0.5 years after starting antiretroviral therapy. This receptor was taken from a man between 18 and 35 years old with HIV. The CDR3 reads CASSRSPGQGGGTEAFF. The CDR3, as DNA: TGTGCCAGCAGTCGATCCCCGGGACAGGGGGGGGGCACTGAAGCTTTCTTT.